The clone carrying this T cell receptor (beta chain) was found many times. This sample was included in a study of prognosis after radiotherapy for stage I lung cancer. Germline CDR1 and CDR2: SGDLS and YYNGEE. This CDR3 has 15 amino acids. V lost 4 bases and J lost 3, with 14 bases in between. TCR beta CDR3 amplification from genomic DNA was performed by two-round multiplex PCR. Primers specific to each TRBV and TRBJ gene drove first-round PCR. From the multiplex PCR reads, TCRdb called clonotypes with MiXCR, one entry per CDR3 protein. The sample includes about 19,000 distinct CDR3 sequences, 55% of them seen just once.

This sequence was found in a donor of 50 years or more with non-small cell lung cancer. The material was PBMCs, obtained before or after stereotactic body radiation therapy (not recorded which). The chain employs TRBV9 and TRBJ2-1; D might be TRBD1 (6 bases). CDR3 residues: CASSPRTDIYNEQFF. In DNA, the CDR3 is TGTGCCAGCAGCCCCCGGACAGATATCTACAATGAGCAGTTCTTC. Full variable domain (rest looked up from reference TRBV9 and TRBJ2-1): DSGVTQTPKHLITATGQRVTLRCSPRSGDLSVYWYQQSLDQGLQFLIQYYNGEERAKGNILERFSAQQFPDLHSELNLSSLELGDSALYFCASSPRTDIYNEQFFGPGTRLTVL.